A single sample gave rise to the 14 T cell receptor beta chains below, sequenced in a study of T-cell memory formation after mild COVID-19. TCRdb re-called the 5' RACE reads with MiXCR, one entry per CDR3 protein. Of more than 100,000 distinct CDR3 sequences in the sample, approximately 6.2% are singletons; the top ten hold approximately 2%. The sequencing sample was made of PBMCs or a T cell subset sorted from them (not recorded which). Source of these receptors: an adult woman who had mild COVID-19 (a few samples of this study predate the infection). Cell type and time point are not known.

At least ten counts were recorded for this clonotype. The chain joins TRBV5-1 to TRBJ2-4; weak D call: TRBD2 (8 bases). Germline CDR1 is SGHRS and CDR2 is YFSETQ. This CDR3 spans 15 amino acids. Trimming removed 2 bases from V and 6 bases from J, with 15 bases in between. CDR3 DNA: TGCGCCAGCAGCTTTAGCGGGGCAGGGGGAAACATTCAGTACTTC. It encodes CASSFSGAGGNIQYF.

The CDR3 coding sequence is TGTGCCTGGACCCTGGGAGGGAGCCTTCCCGGGGAGCTGTTTTTT. This encodes CAWTLGGSLPGELFF. The genes are TRBV30 and TRBJ2-2, with TRBD2 identical over 7 bases. Trimming took 4 bases from V and 6 from J; bases not matched to a gene: 11. Germline V gives CDR1 GTSNPN, CDR2 SVGIG (reference sequence). The CDR3 extends over 15 amino acids.

This clonotype was seen repeatedly, ten times or more. CDR3 nucleotides: TGTGCCATCGAGGGCTCCTACAATGAGCAGTTCTTC. It specifies CAIEGSYNEQFF. The chain combines TRBV10-3 with TRBJ2-1; the D gene is possibly TRBD2 (5 bases). This CDR3 is built from 12 residues. V was cut by 8 bases and J by 0 bases, with 5 bases left in between. CDR1 is ENHRY and CDR2 is SYGVKD in the germline V gene.

This clonotype was seen a few times. The chain uses TRBV3-1 and TRBJ2-3; 9 bases are a match to TRBD2. Germline trimming cut 4 bases from V and 3 bases from J; bases unmatched to any gene: 8. Per germline, CDR1 LGHDT and CDR2 YNNKEL (reference sequence). The CDR3 consists of 16 residues. This CDR3 is CASSRLSGGLTDTQYF. As DNA, the CDR3 is TGTGCCAGCAGCCGTCTCAGCGGGGGGCTGACAGATACGCAGTATTTT.

The rearrangement uses TRBV5-4 and TRBJ2-7, with TRBD1 matching over 7 bases. V gave up 5 bases and J gave up 3 bases; unmatched junction bases: 5. CDR1 is SGHNT and CDR2 is YYREEE in the germline V gene (reference sequence). This CDR3 contains 13 residues. The CDR3 bases are TGTGCCAGCAGTAAGGGACAGATCTACGAGCAGTACTTC. It encodes CASSKGQIYEQYF.

This clonotype was observed many times. The chain combines TRBV5-1 with TRBJ2-7; D may be TRBD2 (5 bases). Trimming stripped 4 bases from V and 5 bases from J, with 13 bases between. CDR1 and CDR2 from the germline V gene are SGHRS and YFSETQ. This CDR3 region has 13 residues. CDR3 sequence: CASSARTGHEQYF. The CDR3 DNA sequence: TGCGCCAGCAGCGCCCGGACTGGCCACGAGCAGTACTTC.

In this sample, this clonotype turned up a few times. V gene TRBV5-1 combines with J gene TRBJ2-7; D is perhaps TRBD2 (6 bases). This CDR3 spans 11 amino acids. Per the germline V gene, CDR1 is SGHRS and CDR2 is YFSETQ. V was cut by 5 bases and J by 6 bases, with 9 bases left in between. This chain's CDR3 is CASRRGGEQYF. CDR3 coding DNA: TGCGCCAGCAGGCGGGGCGGCGAGCAGTACTTC.

This clonotype showed up just a few times. V is TRBV18 and J is TRBJ1-5, with TRBD1 identical over 9 bases. The CDR3 has 14 amino acids. The junction had 7 bases not matched to a gene; V was cut back by 6 bases and J by 7 bases. The germline gives CDR1 KGHSH, CDR2 LQKENI. Here the CDR3 DNA reads TGTGCCAGCTCCTCGGACAGGGGAAACCAGCCCCAGCATTTT. This encodes CASSSDRGNQPQHF. The full variable domain, in which reference TRBV18 and TRBJ1-5 provide the parts outside the CDR3, is NAGVMQNPRHLVRRRGQEARLRCSPMKGHSHVYWYRQLPEEGLKFMVYLQKENIIDESGMPKERFSAEFPKEGPSILRIQQVVRGDSAAYFCASSSDRGNQPQHFGDGTRLSIL.

This clonotype was seen many times. The chain carries TRBV5-1 and TRBJ2-5; 7 positions match TRBD1. The V gene's germline CDR1 is SGHRS and CDR2 YFSETQ. The CDR3 runs 16 residues. The ends lost 3 bases at V and 1 base at J; junction bases unmatched: 9. CDR3: CASSSGGRGPQETQYF. The DNA of the CDR3 is TGCGCCAGCAGCTCTGGCGGTAGGGGGCCCCAAGAGACCCAGTACTTC.

This clonotype was counted ten times or more. The rearrangement uses TRBV12-3 or TRBV12-4 and TRBJ1-2; maybe TRBD1 (5 bases). The CDR3 sequence is 13 residues long. V was pared by 5 bases and J by 5 bases, with 12 bases between. The CDR3 DNA follows: TGTGCCAGCAGTGATCGAGGGGCTTATGGCTACACCTTC. Translated: CASSDRGAYGYTF.

Ten or more counts support this clonotype. The V gene is TRBV4-3, the J gene TRBJ1-1; TRBD1 matches at 7 bases. The ends lost 5 bases at V and 0 bases at J; junction bases unmatched: 6. Per germline, CDR1 LGHNA and CDR2 YSLEER. The CDR3 sequence is 15 residues long. The CDR3 reads CASSTWGQLNTEAFF. CDR3 nucleotides: TGCGCCAGCAGCACGTGGGGACAGTTGAACACTGAAGCTTTCTTT.

This clonotype occurred many times. This chain links TRBV5-1 with TRBJ2-1; 10 bases match TRBD2. Trimming removed 2 bases from V and 8 bases from J; junction bases left unmatched: 10. Germline CDR1 is SGHRS and CDR2 is YFSETQ. The CDR3 contains 16 residues. CDR3 residues: CASSFALAGASDEQFF. CDR3 sequence (DNA): TGCGCCAGCAGCTTCGCCCTAGCGGGAGCGAGCGATGAGCAGTTCTTC. The full variable domain, completed using reference TRBV5-1 and TRBJ2-1, is KAGVTQTPRYLIKTRGQQVTLSCSPISGHRSVSWYQQTPGQGLQFLFEYFSETQRNKGNFPGRFSGRQFSNSRSEMNVSTLELGDSALYLCASSFALAGASDEQFFGPGTRLTVL.

The CDR3 is CASSHGGQGNDEQYF. In nucleotides, the CDR3 is TGTGCCAGCAGCCATGGCGGACAGGGTAACGACGAGCAGTACTTC. The chain is built from TRBV3-1 and TRBJ2-7; 8 bases fit TRBD1. The germline gives CDR1 LGHDT, CDR2 YNNKEL (reference sequence). The CDR3 is 15 residues long. V dropped 3 bases and J dropped 5; count of bases not matched to a gene: 9.

This clonotype has only a few counts. This rearrangement joins TRBV5-1 to TRBJ2-2, with 8 bases identical to TRBD2. The germline V gene encodes CDR1 SGHRS and CDR2 YFSETQ. V shed 0 bases and J 2 bases; nucleotides not matched to a gene: 12. This CDR3 contains 19 residues. The CDR3 loop is CASSLDIGSGDSNTGELFF. The CDR3 nucleotides read TGCGCCAGCAGCTTGGATATCGGTAGCGGGGATTCCAACACCGGGGAGCTGTTTTTT.